These 22 T cell receptor beta chains were all obtained from the same sample, sequenced in a study of OX40 agonist ivuxolimab in advanced cancers. TCRdb's table, derived via immunoSEQ multiplex PCR, lists solely in-frame clones and lacks some. The sample consists of about 120,000 clones, around nine tenths of them appearing once. The input for sequencing was CD4+ or CD8+ T cells sorted from blood, taken in a trial of the OX40 agonist ivuxolimab. These receptors were obtained from an adult with an advanced solid tumor such as melanoma, head and neck, liver or kidney cancer.

The chain couples TRBV6-6 to TRBJ1-5; weak D call: TRBD1 (5 bases). V lost 7 bases and J lost 4, with 17 bases in between. This CDR3 spans 15 amino acids. Germline CDR1 MNHNY, CDR2 SVGAGI (reference sequence). The CDR3 protein is CASIREGLGNQPQHF. Here the CDR3 DNA reads TGTGCCAGCATCAGGGAGGGGCTCGGGAATCAGCCCCAGCATTTT.

As DNA, the CDR3 is TGTGCCACCAGCAGAGATCGGGGGACTACAGCCCCCTACAATGAGCAGTTCTTC. This sequence encodes CATSRDRGTTAPYNEQFF. The chain combines TRBV15 with TRBJ2-1; 7 bases are shared with TRBD2. The length of the CDR3 is 18 residues. Germline V gene data show CDR1 as LNHNV and CDR2 as YYDKDF (reference sequence). J was trimmed by 2 bases and V by 0 bases; bases with no gene match: 10. The full variable domain, with the rest looked up from reference TRBV15 and TRBJ2-1, is DAMVIQNPRYQVTQFGKPVTLSCSQTLNHNVMYWYQQKSSQAPKLLFHYYDKDFNNEADTPDNFQSRRPNTSFCFLDIRSPGLGDTAMYLCATSRDRGTTAPYNEQFFGPGTRLTVL.

J is TRBJ1-1 and V is TRBV18; possible D gene TRBD1, 6 bases. Trimming pared 3 bases from V and 5 bases from J, leaving 13 bases between. The CDR3 runs 14 residues. Germline V gene data show CDR1 as KGHSH and CDR2 as LQKENI. CDR3 coding DNA: TGTGCCAGCTCACCCGACAGGTGGGGTACTGAAGCTTTCTTT. Translating gives CASSPDRWGTEAFF.

This chain joins TRBV6-1 and TRBJ1-5; perhaps TRBD1 as D (6 bases). Germline V gene lookup returns CDR1 MNHNS and CDR2 SASEGT. Trimming stripped 2 bases from V and 4 bases from J, with 18 bases between. CDR3 length: 17 amino acids. CDR3 amino acids: CASSEFFTGQRNQPQHF. CDR3 DNA sequence: TGTGCCAGCAGTGAATTCTTTACAGGGCAAAGAAATCAGCCCCAGCATTTT.

This clone occurred once. This chain joins TRBV4-3 and TRBJ1-2; D call uncertain. Trimming removed 0 bases at V and 6 bases at J, with 11 bases between. The CDR3 has 14 residues. The germline gives CDR1 LGHNA, CDR2 YSLEER. As DNA, the CDR3 is TGCGCCAGCAGCCAAGATTGGGGAGGTGATGGCTACACCTTC. It encodes CASSQDWGGDGYTF.

As regards this clone: With a much larger clone just one base away, this may be a read error. Other nucleotide sequences in the sample specify the same CDR3. The chain joins TRBV5-1 to TRBJ1-1; D uncertain. The CDR3 sequence is 14 residues long. Germline assignment: CDR1 SGHRS and CDR2 YFSETQ. V lost 7 bases and J 0 bases, leaving 13 bases between the germline ends. The CDR3 region has the DNA TGCGCCAGCGGAGAGGAGAATATGAACACTGAAGCTTTCTTT. As protein: CASGEENMNTEAFF.

This chain uses TRBV5-1 with TRBJ2-3, with D possibly TRBD2 on 6 matching bases. Germline V gene data show CDR1 as SGHRS and CDR2 as YFSETQ. The CDR3 has 16 residues. Trimming removed 4 bases from V and 1 base from J, with 16 bases in between. The CDR3 DNA follows: TGCGCCAGCAGCCCAGTGGAGGGGCGGGGCACAGATACGCAGTATTTT. Translation: CASSPVEGRGTDTQYF.

V is TRBV5-4 and J is TRBJ2-5; D possibly corresponds to TRBD2 (6 bases). The better agreement between TRBJ2-7 and the DNA end casts doubt on the J call. CDR1 is SGHNT and CDR2 is YYREEE in the germline V gene (reference sequence). The CDR3 has 14 amino acids. In nucleotides, the CDR3 is TGTGCCAGCAGCTTGCAGGGAGGTACTTACGAGCAGTACTTC. Its translation is CASSLQGGTYEQYF.

The V gene is TRBV6-6, the J gene TRBJ2-7; 9 bases match TRBD2. Trimming removed 5 bases from V and 3 bases from J; junction bases left unmatched: 5. This CDR3 comprises 14 residues. Per germline, CDR1 MNHNY and CDR2 SVGAGI (reference sequence). CDR3: CASSKGTSSYEQYF. DNA of the CDR3: TGTGCCAGCAGTAAAGGGACTAGCAGCTACGAGCAGTACTTC.

The chain carries TRBV5-1 and TRBJ1-2; 7 bases match TRBD1. The V gene's germline CDR1 is SGHRS and CDR2 YFSETQ. The CDR3 covers 14 residues. Trimming took 4 bases from V and 14 from J; bases not matched to a gene: 17. The CDR3 DNA reads as TGCGCCAGCAGCCGGTCGGGGGACAGCCGGGTGCTAACCTTC. Amino acids: CASSRSGDSRVLTF.

CDR3: CASSGQVDSPLHF. The CDR3 coding sequence is TGTGCCAGCAGTGGACAGGTGGATTCACCCCTCCACTTT. V and J are TRBV6-5 and TRBJ1-6, with 7 bases lining up with TRBD1. The length of the CDR3 is 13 residues. Germline V gives CDR1 MNHEY, CDR2 SVGAGI. V gave up 5 bases and J gave up 8 bases; unmatched junction bases: 3.

The V gene is TRBV15, the J gene TRBJ2-1, with 10 nucleotides matching TRBD2. The V gene end was trimmed by 1 base and the J gene end by 4 bases; junction bases not matched to a gene: 1. Per the germline V gene, CDR1 is LNHNV and CDR2 is YYDKDF (reference sequence). This CDR3 is 15 amino acids long. CDR3 DNA: TGTGCCACCAGCAGAGTAGCGGGGGGTTACAATGAGCAGTTCTTC. This translates into CATSRVAGGYNEQFF.

The chain carries TRBV2 and TRBJ1-5; unclear D gene. The V end was cut by 6 bases, the J end by 3 bases, with 12 bases between. Germline lookup yields CDR1 SNHLY and CDR2 FYNNEI. The CDR3 length is 14 residues. The CDR3 coding sequence is TGTGCCAGCAGGGCATCAGTCTTCAATCAGCCCCAGCATTTT. Encoded protein: CASRASVFNQPQHF.

The gene calls are TRBV28 and TRBJ2-7; 9 positions match TRBD1. CDR1 and CDR2 (germline): MDHEN, SYDVKM. The CDR3 totals 22 residues. J was trimmed by 3 bases and V by 7 bases; bases with no gene match: 31. Here the CDR3 DNA reads TGTGCCAGCAACAGTCCATCTAAGGGCCCCAGGGACAGGGCTGGGGGCTACTACGAGCAGTACTTC. Residues: CASNSPSKGPRDRAGGYYEQYF.

CDR3: CASSSAIAGGSDEQFF. As DNA, the CDR3 is TGTGCCAGCAGTTCAGCCATAGCGGGAGGGAGTGATGAGCAGTTCTTC. The V gene is TRBV28, the J gene TRBJ2-1; 11 nucleotides agree with TRBD2. The V segment lost 4 bases and the J segment 8 bases; nucleotides outside the gene matches: 10. Germline CDR1 and CDR2: MDHEN and SYDVKM. CDR3 length: 16 residues.

The rearrangement uses TRBV14 and TRBJ1-1, with unresolved D. This CDR3 is built from 13 residues. The germline CDR1 and CDR2 sequences are SGHDN and FVKESK. The germline V and J ends were trimmed by 1 base and 8 bases, with 11 bases remaining between them. The CDR3 here is CASSQGRSGEAFF. The CDR3 bases are TGTGCCAGCAGCCAAGGAAGATCCGGAGAAGCTTTCTTT.

The chain has TRBV10-2 and TRBJ2-7; TRBD1 agrees at 7 bases. The CDR3 has 14 amino acids. With V trimmed by 4 bases and J by 7 bases, 10 bases remained unmatched. Germline-derived CDR1 and CDR2 are WSHSY and SAAADI. The CDR3 spells CASSGTGLTPEQYF. For the CDR3, the DNA is TGCGCCAGCAGTGGGACAGGACTTACTCCTGAGCAGTACTTC.

The chain joins TRBV10-3 to TRBJ2-5; the match to TRBD1 covers 8 bases. The CDR3 runs to 14 residues. Germline V CDR1 and CDR2: ENHRY, SYGVKD. Trimming took 6 bases from V and 2 from J; bases not matched to a gene: 5. The CDR3 reads CAIRGTGPQETQYF. As DNA, the CDR3 is TGTGCCATCAGGGGGACAGGTCCTCAAGAGACCCAGTACTTC.

The CDR3 sequence is CAISESYGRNTEAFF. Written as DNA, the CDR3 is TGTGCCATCAGTGAGTCGTACGGGAGGAACACTGAAGCTTTCTTT. The rearrangement uses TRBV10-3 and TRBJ1-1; D is undetermined. Trimming took off 0 bases at V and 1 base at J, with 9 bases between the two ends. This CDR3 comprises 15 residues. CDR1 and CDR2 from the germline V gene are ENHRY and SYGVKD.

The chain is built from TRBV27 and TRBJ2-7; 7 nucleotides align to TRBD1. The germline V gene encodes CDR1 MNHEY and CDR2 SMNVEV (reference sequence). The CDR3 length is 13 residues. Trimming removed 10 bases from V and 6 bases from J; junction bases left unmatched: 12. This chain's CDR3 is CATKTGFEVEQYF. CDR3 DNA: TGTGCCACTAAGACAGGGTTCGAAGTCGAGCAGTACTTC.

V and J are TRBV7-2 and TRBJ2-7; 9 bases are a match to TRBD1. There are 13 residues in the CDR3. V trimming: 5 bases; J trimming: 2 bases; junction bases outside the gene matches: 1. Germline V gives CDR1 SGHTA, CDR2 FQGNSA. CDR3 protein: CASSRQGAYEQYF. CDR3 nucleotides: TGTGCCAGCAGCCGACAGGGGGCCTACGAGCAGTACTTC.

The chain joins TRBV7-2 to TRBJ1-2; D remains unclear. This CDR3 comprises 14 residues. CDR1 and CDR2 from the germline V gene are SGHTA and FQGNSA. Trimming shortened V by 1 base and J by 3 bases, and 9 bases separated the two germline ends. The chain's CDR3 is CASSLVVRDYGYTF. DNA of the CDR3: TGTGCCAGCAGCTTAGTCGTTCGGGACTATGGCTACACCTTC.